The clone carrying this TCR beta chain was seen only a few times. Its antigen is still unknown. This sample is drawn from a study of beta chain features in type 1 diabetes. cDNA synthesis used the whole RNA isolate, giving expressed TCRB sequences. Sequencing of naive, central memory and regulatory T cell samples gave an average of about 3.7 million reads. TCRdb's table, derived via immunoSEQ multiplex PCR, lists solely in-frame clones and lacks some. The table includes approximately 150,000 clones, less than 10% detected once. Researchers reported sorting CD4+ naive, central memory, regulatory and stem cell-like memory cells via CD45RO/CCR7/CD25/CD127/CD95/CD27. Study-level results: Across all four CD4+ subsets, people with type 1 diabetes showed modestly shorter TCRB CDR3s. It was not settled here whether HLA type affects TCRB rearrangement.

Looked up from germline, CDR1 is SGHTA and CDR2 is FQGNSA. The CDR3 spans 11 residues. Trimming left V 5 bases short and J 5 bases short, with 6 bases between. This TCR came from a woman aged 40 to 50 in good health. The chain has TRBV7-2 and TRBJ2-5; the D is unclear. Sequencing input: central memory CD4+ T cells from blood. CDR3 DNA sequence: TGTGCCAGCAGCCACAAGGAGACCCAGTACTTC. Protein sequence: CASSHKETQYF.